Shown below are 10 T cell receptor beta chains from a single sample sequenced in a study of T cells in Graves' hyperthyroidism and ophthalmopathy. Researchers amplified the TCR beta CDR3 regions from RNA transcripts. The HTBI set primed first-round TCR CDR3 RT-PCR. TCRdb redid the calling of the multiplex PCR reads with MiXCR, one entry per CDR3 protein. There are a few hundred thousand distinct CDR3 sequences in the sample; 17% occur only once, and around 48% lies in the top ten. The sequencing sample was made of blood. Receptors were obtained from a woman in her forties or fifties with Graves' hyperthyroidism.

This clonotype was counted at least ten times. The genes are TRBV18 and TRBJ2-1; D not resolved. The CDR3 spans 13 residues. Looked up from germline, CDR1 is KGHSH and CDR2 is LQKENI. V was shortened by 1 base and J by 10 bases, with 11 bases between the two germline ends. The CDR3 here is CASSPRQLAEQFF. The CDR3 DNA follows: TGTGCCAGCTCACCACGGCAGCTGGCCGAGCAGTTCTTC.

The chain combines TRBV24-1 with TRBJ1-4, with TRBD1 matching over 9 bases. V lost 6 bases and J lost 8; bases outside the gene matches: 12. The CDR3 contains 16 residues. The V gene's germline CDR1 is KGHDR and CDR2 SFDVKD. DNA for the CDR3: TGTGCCACCAGTAAGGACGAACAGGGGGCGGAGGAAAAACTGTTTTTT. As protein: CATSKDEQGAEEKLFF.

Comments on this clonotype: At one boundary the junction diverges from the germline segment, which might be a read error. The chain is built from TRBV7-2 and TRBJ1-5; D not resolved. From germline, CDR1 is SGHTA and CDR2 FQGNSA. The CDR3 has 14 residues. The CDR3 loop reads CASGLAFSNQPQHF. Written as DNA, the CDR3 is TGTGCCAGCGGCTTAGCGTTTAGCAATCAGCCCCAGCATTTT.

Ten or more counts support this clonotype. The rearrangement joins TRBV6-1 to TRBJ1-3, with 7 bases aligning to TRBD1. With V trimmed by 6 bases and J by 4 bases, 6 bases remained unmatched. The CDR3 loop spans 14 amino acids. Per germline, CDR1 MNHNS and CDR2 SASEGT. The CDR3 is CASRGTEKGNTIYF. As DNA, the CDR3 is TGTGCCAGCAGGGGGACAGAGAAGGGAAACACCATATATTTT.

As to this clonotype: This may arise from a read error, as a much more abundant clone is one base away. CDR3 residues: CASSLGASGKEETQYF. DNA of the CDR3: TGTGCCAGCAGCCTAGGGGCTAGCGGGAAGGAGGAGACCCAGTACTTC. J is TRBJ2-5 and V is TRBV7-2, with 9 nucleotides matching TRBD2. The CDR3 length is 16 residues. Germline loops: CDR1 SGHTA, CDR2 FQGNSA. V lost 5 bases and J lost 5; bases outside the gene matches: 12.

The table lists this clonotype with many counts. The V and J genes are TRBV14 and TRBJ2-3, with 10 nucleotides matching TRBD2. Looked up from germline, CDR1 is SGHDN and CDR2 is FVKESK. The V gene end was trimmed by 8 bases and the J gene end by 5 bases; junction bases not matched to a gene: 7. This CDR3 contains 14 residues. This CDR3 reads CASGGLAQLDTQYF. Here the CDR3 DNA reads TGTGCCAGCGGGGGACTAGCGCAATTAGATACGCAGTATTTT.

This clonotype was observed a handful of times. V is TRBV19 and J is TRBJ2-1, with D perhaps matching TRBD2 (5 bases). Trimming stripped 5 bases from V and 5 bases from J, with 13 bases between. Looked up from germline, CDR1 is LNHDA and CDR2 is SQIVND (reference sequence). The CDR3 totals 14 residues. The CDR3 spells CASSEGGGNNEQFF. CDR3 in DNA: TGTGCCAGTAGTGAGGGCGGTGGTAACAATGAGCAGTTCTTC.

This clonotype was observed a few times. In DNA form, the CDR3 reads TGTGCCAGCAGTGATGAGGGATTAAGCAATCAGCCCCAGCATTTT. Its protein is CASSDEGLSNQPQHF. The chain is built from TRBV6-1 and TRBJ1-5, with D unresolved. Germline V gene lookup returns CDR1 MNHNS and CDR2 SASEGT. V lost 3 bases and J lost 1, with 10 bases in between. This CDR3 is built from 15 residues.

The CDR3 nucleotides are TGTGCCAGCAGCTTCGACAGGGAACAGCCCCAGCATTTT. Amino acids: CASSFDREQPQHF. The chain has TRBV11-2 and TRBJ1-5; TRBD1 matches at 7 bases. Looked up from germline, CDR1 is SGHAT and CDR2 is FQNNGV. The CDR3 is made up of 13 amino acids. With 3 bases clipped from V and 7 bases from J, the junction kept 3 bases outside the gene matches.

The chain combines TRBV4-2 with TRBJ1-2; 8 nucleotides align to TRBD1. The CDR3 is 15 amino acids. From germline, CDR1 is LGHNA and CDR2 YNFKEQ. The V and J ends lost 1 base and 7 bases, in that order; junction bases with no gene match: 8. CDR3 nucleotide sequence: TGTGCCAGCAGCCAAGGGTCAGGGGGCGACGGTGGCTACACCTTC. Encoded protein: CASSQGSGGDGGYTF.